The 19 T cell receptor beta chains reported below all come from one sample, sequenced in a study of tumor-infiltrating lymphocytes in primary liver carcinoma. A primer in the constant region served to generate TCR beta cDNA from roughly 520 ng of total RNA. Researchers made the TCR beta libraries by running three nested multiplex PCR rounds with slightly modified ARM-PCR. TRBV1-TRBV30 forward and Cbeta reverse primers drove the first two roughly 11-cycle rounds. MiXCR was run by TCRdb on the multiplex PCR reads, yielding one entry per CDR3 protein. The repertoire includes 90,000 to 150,000 distinct CDR3 sequences, 65% to 75% of them detected once, and over 8% sits in the top ten. Without any cell sorting, about 20-32 mg of bulk tissue yielded co-extracted RNA and DNA. The sequencing input was tumor-adjacent normal liver tissue. Source of these receptors: a woman aged 55-75 years with primary liver carcinoma and hepatitis B virus infection.

The sample holds many counts of this clonotype. V is TRBV5-1 and J is TRBJ2-5, with D maybe TRBD2 (5 bases). V was pared by 1 base and J by 2 bases, with 12 bases between. Per the germline V gene, CDR1 is SGHRS and CDR2 is YFSETQ. CDR3 size: 15 residues. The CDR3: CASSLSASPQETQYF. CDR3 bases: TGCGCCAGCAGCTTGTCGGCTAGCCCTCAAGAGACCCAGTACTTC.

As for this clonotype: This is likely a read error, given that the CDR3 carries no conserved phenylalanine or tryptophan at its end. J is TRBJ1-5 and V is TRBV6-1; perhaps TRBD1 as D (6 bases). Trimming removed 6 bases from V and 9 bases from J, with 24 bases in between. This CDR3 has 16 residues. The germline CDR1 and CDR2 sequences are MNHNS and SASEGT. The CDR3: CASRHRAQRADRPQHL. CDR3 sequence (DNA): TGTGCCAGCAGACACAGGGCTCAAAGGGCTGATCGGCCCCAGCATTTA.

This CDR3 reads CASSTTGPFGEQYF. CDR3 nucleotide sequence: TGTGCCAGCAGCACTACAGGTCCGTTTGGAGAGCAGTACTTC. This chain uses TRBV11-2 with TRBJ2-7; D is perhaps TRBD1 (5 bases). Trimming removed 5 bases from V and 7 bases from J, with 18 bases in between. The CDR3 totals 14 residues. The germline CDR1 and CDR2 sequences are SGHAT and FQNNGV.

A word on this clonotype: This may arise from a read error, as a much more abundant clone is one base away. The chain recombines TRBV5-1 with TRBJ2-1; D assignment may be TRBD1 or TRBD2 (5 bases each). CDR1 is SGHRS, CDR2 YFSETQ, per germline. This CDR3 contains 14 residues. CDR3: CASGPGTSHNEQFF. CDR3 nucleotide sequence: TGCGCCAGCGGCCCCGGGACCTCCCACAATGAGCAGTTCTTC. Supplemented by reference TRBV5-1 and TRBJ2-1, the full variable domain reads KAGVTQTPRYLIKTRGQQVTLSCSPISGHRSVSWYQQTPGQGLQFLFEYFSETQRNKGNFPGRFSGRQFSNSRSEMNVSTLELGDSALYLCASGPGTSHNEQFFGPGTRLTVL.

The chain combines TRBV6-5 with TRBJ2-7; 9 bases agree with TRBD2. This CDR3 has 18 amino acids. CDR1 and CDR2 from the germline V gene are MNHEY and SVGAGI. With 0 bases clipped from V and 0 bases from J, the junction kept 9 bases outside the gene matches. For the CDR3, the DNA is TGTGCCAGCAGTTACTCTGCGACTAGCGGTAGCGGCTCCTACGAGCAGTACTTC. Translated: CASSYSATSGSGSYEQYF.

Regarding this clonotype: The conserved phenylalanine or tryptophan normally closing the CDR3 is absent here, so this likely arose from a read error. The J gene is TRBJ2-7, the V gene TRBV6-6; perhaps TRBD2 as D (6 bases). The V gene's germline CDR1 is MNHNY and CDR2 SVGAGI (reference sequence). The CDR3 has 15 amino acids. CDR3 region: CASTGGAGNPYEQYL. CDR3 nucleotide sequence: TGTGCCAGCACCGGCGGGGCCGGGAACCCCTACGAACAGTACCTC.

Concerning this clonotype itself: The germline gene is not matched at one end of the junction; a read error may be the cause. The gene calls are TRBV7-9 and TRBJ2-2; D unclear. The CDR3 runs to 14 residues. Per germline, CDR1 SEHNR and CDR2 FQNEAQ (reference sequence). CDR3 protein: CTSSLDGNTGELFF. As DNA, the CDR3 is TGTACCAGCAGCTTAGATGGGAACACCGGGGAGCTGTTTTTT.

Comment on this clonotype: One junction end does not reproduce the germline sequence, and a read error may be involved. The rearrangement links TRBV11-2 to TRBJ2-1; TRBD2 matches at 9 bases. CDR1 SGHAT and CDR2 FQNNGV come from the germline V gene. CDR3 length: 17 amino acids. CDR3 coding DNA: TGTACCAGCAGCAGGAGACTTGCGGGAGGGCCGGGGGATGAGCAATTCTTC. Translated, it gives CTSSRRLAGGPGDEQFF. Full variable domain (missing parts from reference TRBV11-2 and TRBJ2-1): EAGVAQSPRYKIIEKRQSVAFWCNPISGHATLYWYQQILGQGPKLLIQFQNNGVVDDSQLPKDRFSAERLKGVDSTLKIQPAKLEDSAVYLCTSSRRLAGGPGDEQFFGPGTRLTVL.

A word on this clonotype: Mismatch with germline at one junction end may stem from a read error. The genes are TRBV5-1 and TRBJ1-1; tentatively, D is TRBD1 (5 bases). The CDR3 runs 17 residues. From germline, CDR1 is SGHRS and CDR2 YFSETQ. The CDR3 sequence: CASSLGGRTPTNSEAFF. As DNA, the CDR3 is TGCGCCAGCAGCTTGGGGGGACGGACACCTACGAACTCTGAAGCTTTCTTT.

For this clonotype: The CDR3 does not end in the conserved phenylalanine or tryptophan, so this is likely a read error. This chain links TRBV11-2 with TRBJ1-1; D not resolved. The CDR3 covers 14 residues. The germline gives CDR1 SGHAT, CDR2 FQNNGV. CDR3 in amino acids: CASSKGVGKEEAFL. CDR3 nucleotide sequence: TGTGCGAGCAGCAAAGGAGTAGGTAAGGAAGAAGCTTTCTTA.

This clonotype was counted ten times or more. This chain connects TRBV7-9 to TRBJ2-3, with no clear D. This CDR3 has 10 amino acids. Trimming left V 7 bases short and J 6 bases short, with 5 bases between. In germline, CDR1 is SEHNR, CDR2 FQNEAQ (reference sequence). CDR3 region: CASIGDTQYF. Written as DNA, the CDR3 is TGTGCCAGCATCGGGGATACGCAGTATTTT.

On this clonotype: The CDR3 does not end in the conserved phenylalanine or tryptophan, so this is likely a read error. The rearrangement joins TRBV14 to TRBJ1-5; 7 positions match TRBD1. CDR1 is SGHDN and CDR2 is FVKESK in the germline V gene. The CDR3 totals 16 residues. CDR3 coding DNA: TGTGCCAACAGCCACGTTAAGGGGGCTAGCAATCAGCCCCAGCATGTT. Encoded protein: CANSHVKGASNQPQHV.

About this clonotype: Germline and junction disagree at one end, which may indicate a read error. The chain uses TRBV4-1 and TRBJ1-2; 7 bases line up with TRBD1. Germline V gene sequence: CDR1 MGHRA, CDR2 YSYEKL. The CDR3 sequence is 15 residues long. In nucleotides, the CDR3 is TGCGACAGCCGCCAAGATGGAGGGGGCGCGGGAGGCTACACCTTC. Protein: CDSRQDGGGAGGYTF.

Of note for this clonotype: One end of the junction is discordant with germline, which a read error may explain. The V gene is TRBV11-2, the J gene TRBJ2-1; D is uncertain. Germline V CDR1 and CDR2: SGHAT, FQNNGV. This CDR3 has 17 residues. The CDR3 sequence is CASSITPLRSSYIEQFF. Here the CDR3 DNA reads TGTGCCAGTAGCATCACCCCACTGAGGAGCTCCTACATTGAGCAGTTCTTC. Full variable domain (missing parts from reference TRBV11-2 and TRBJ2-1): EAGVAQSPRYKIIEKRQSVAFWCNPISGHATLYWYQQILGQGPKLLIQFQNNGVVDDSQLPKDRFSAERLKGVDSTLKIQPAKLEDSAVYLCASSITPLRSSYIEQFFGPGTRLTVL.

This clonotype was observed a few times. The chain carries TRBV11-2 and TRBJ2-1; D is undetermined. The CDR3 covers 13 residues. Trimming cost V 5 bases and J 5 bases, with 10 bases left between them. The germline V gene encodes CDR1 SGHAT and CDR2 FQNNGV. CDR3 nucleotide sequence: TGTGCCAGCAGCGGTTACAGCGACAATGAGCAGTTCTTC. It translates to CASSGYSDNEQFF.

This clonotype is large in the sample. The chain links TRBV11-1 to TRBJ2-1; D ambiguous. CDR3 length: 13 amino acids. V shed 3 bases and J shed 7 bases, with 10 bases lying between them. From germline, CDR1 is SGHAT and CDR2 FQDESV (reference sequence). The CDR3 DNA reads TGTGCCAGCAGCTTCGGCACGGATAATGAGCAGTTCTTC. It encodes CASSFGTDNEQFF.

Details on this clonotype: The conserved phenylalanine or tryptophan is not found at the CDR3 terminus, so this likely reflects a read error. This rearrangement joins TRBV29-1 to TRBJ2-1; D may be TRBD2 (5 bases). In germline, CDR1 is SQVTM, CDR2 ANQGSEA. CDR3 length: 13 residues. The CDR3 here is CNARVLSYTEQFL. Here the CDR3 DNA reads TGCAACGCGCGGGTTCTCTCCTACACTGAGCAGTTCCTC.

Details on this clonotype: This may be a read error: a much more frequent sequence differs by one nucleotide. CDR3: CASRSNSGTESYEQYF. The CDR3, as DNA: TGTGCCAGCAGATCTAATAGCGGGACCGAATCCTACGAGCAGTACTTC. The chain is built from TRBV6-5 and TRBJ2-7; TRBD2 aligns across 8 bases. The ends lost 6 bases at V and 1 base at J; junction bases unmatched: 11. This CDR3 comprises 16 residues. CDR1 MNHEY and CDR2 SVGAGI come from the germline V gene.

This clonotype was observed many times. Compared with germline, one end of the junction differs, possibly owing to a read error. This chain connects TRBV29-1 to TRBJ1-2; 7 nucleotides agree with TRBD1. CDR3 size: 18 residues. Germline V lookup: CDR1 SQVTM, CDR2 ANQGSEA. The CDR3 protein is CSVGPLSTGKKGAYGHTF. Here the CDR3 DNA reads TGCAGCGTCGGTCCCTTATCGACAGGAAAGAAGGGGGCCTATGGCCACACCTTC.